These T cell receptor beta chains were read from a single sample in a study of T-cell reconstitution after alpha-beta-depleted transplantation in children. TCRdb passed the PCR reads through MiXCR, listing each CDR3 protein once. Found here are about 360,000 distinct CDR3 sequences, approximately 12% of them singletons; the top ten hold approximately 4.2%. Sequenced here: PBMCs, sampled from the stem cell graft. The receptor source for this set is a human donor who donated a stem cell graft to a child with Fanconi anemia. CDR3s include the opening cysteine and the closing phenylalanine or tryptophan. D genes are given only for firm matches. Clone sizes are given selectively: once, few, many, or a class where the clone is expanded.

v_gene	abundance	j_gene	d_gene	CDR3aa	CDR3nt
TRBV12-3/TRBV12-4	few	TRBJ1-1	-	CASSIGDTEAFF	TGTGCCAGCAGTATCGGAGACACTGAAGCTTTCTTT
TRBV27	-	TRBJ2-1	-	CASSLMGGEQFF	TGTGCCAGCAGTTTAATGGGTGGTGAGCAGTTCTTC
TRBV12-3/TRBV12-4	-	TRBJ2-5	-	CASSFSQATGAQYF	TGTGCCAGCAGTTTCTCACAAGCAACGGGGGCCCAGTACTTC
TRBV6-5	few	TRBJ1-2	-	CASSYGTEAPYGYTF	TGTGCCAGCAGCTACGGGACCGAAGCCCCCTATGGCTACACCTTC
TRBV12-3/TRBV12-4	-	TRBJ1-2	-	CASISGGPNYGYTF	TGTGCCAGCATTTCGGGGGGCCCAAACTATGGCTACACCTTC
TRBV27	-	TRBJ1-1	-	CASSLGQGIAEAFF	TGTGCCAGCAGTTTGGGTCAGGGGATCGCTGAAGCTTTCTTT
TRBV3-1	many	TRBJ2-3	TRBD2	CASSQDLAGGFTQYF	TGTGCCAGCAGCCAAGACCTAGCGGGGGGATTCACGCAGTATTTT
TRBV5-1	few	TRBJ2-2	TRBD2	CASSSGAGANTGELFF	TGCGCCAGCAGCTCCGGGGCGGGGGCGAACACCGGGGAGCTGTTTTTT
TRBV20-1	few	TRBJ1-1	-	CSARAPRPEAFF	TGCAGTGCTAGAGCCCCCCGTCCCGAAGCTTTCTTT
TRBV15	-	TRBJ1-5	-	CATSRDGRANQPQHF	TGTGCCACCAGCAGAGATGGGAGGGCGAATCAGCCCCAGCATTTT
TRBV6-1	-	TRBJ2-7	-	CASSITRDYEQYF	TGTGCCAGCTCGATAACGCGCGACTACGAGCAGTACTTC
TRBV11-1	many	TRBJ2-1	TRBD2	CASSFGGEGNEQFF	TGTGCCAGCAGCTTCGGGGGGGAGGGGAATGAGCAGTTCTTC
TRBV7-2	many	TRBJ2-2	-	CASSFGRGLTNTGELFF	TGTGCCAGCAGCTTCGGGAGGGGGCTAACGAACACCGGGGAGCTGTTTTTT
TRBV25-1	-	TRBJ2-2	-	CAGGDLYTGELFF	TGTGCCGGCGGGGATCTCTACACCGGGGAGCTGTTTTTT
TRBV2	-	TRBJ1-2	-	CASSEQGDYGYTF	TGTGCCAGCAGCGAACAGGGTGACTATGGCTACACCTTC
TRBV6-5	few	TRBJ1-1	-	CASSYSGRAEAFF	TGTGCCAGCAGTTACTCGGGGAGGGCTGAAGCTTTCTTT
TRBV6-4	-	TRBJ2-3	TRBD2	CASAARGRDTQYF	TGTGCCAGCGCCGCACGCGGGAGAGATACGCAGTATTTT
TRBV11-2	-	TRBJ2-3	-	CASLGGPDGRIDTQYF	TGTGCCAGCCTCGGGGGGCCTGATGGTAGGATTGATACGCAGTATTTT
TRBV5-1	-	TRBJ2-1	TRBD1	CASSPRGQEFDEQFF	TGCGCCAGCAGCCCCCGAGGACAGGAGTTCGATGAGCAGTTCTTC
TRBV20-1	-	TRBJ1-2	-	CSAGRLPGYGYTF	TGCAGTGCAGGGAGACTCCCGGGCTATGGCTACACCTTC
TRBV4-3	few	TRBJ2-3	TRBD2	CASSPQRGAYTDTQYF	TGCGCCAGCAGCCCCCAGCGGGGGGCCTACACAGATACGCAGTATTTT
TRBV10-3	many	TRBJ2-7	TRBD1	CAISESGTGYEQYF	TGTGCCATCAGTGAGTCGGGGACAGGTTACGAGCAGTACTTC
TRBV12-3/TRBV12-4	many	TRBJ2-1	-	CASSLYRGAYNEQFF	TGTGCCAGCAGTTTATATCGCGGGGCCTACAATGAGCAGTTCTTC
TRBV7-9	many	TRBJ2-5	TRBD2	CASSLSSGDGETQYF	TGTGCCAGCAGCTTAAGTAGCGGGGATGGGGAGACCCAGTACTTC
TRBV7-2	-	TRBJ2-1	-	CASSLGAVVEQFF	TGTGCCAGCAGCTTAGGGGCGGTAGTTGAGCAGTTCTTC
TRBV24-1	-	TRBJ2-3	TRBD1	CATSETGGQDTQYF	TGTGCCACCAGTGAGACAGGGGGGCAAGATACGCAGTATTTT
TRBV7-2	few	TRBJ2-3	-	CASSLDLTATDTQYF	TGTGCCAGCAGCTTAGATTTGACAGCCACAGATACGCAGTATTTT
TRBV7-2	-	TRBJ1-2	TRBD1	CASSPISGQVHIYGYTF	TGTGCCAGCAGCCCAATCTCCGGACAGGTCCACATCTATGGCTACACCTTC
TRBV20-1	-	TRBJ1-2	-	CSAKTGPYGYTF	TGCAGTGCTAAGACAGGACCTTATGGCTACACCTTC
TRBV7-9	many	TRBJ1-1	-	CASSFDGNTEAFF	TGTGCCAGCAGCTTTGACGGAAACACTGAAGCTTTCTTT
TRBV6-6	many	TRBJ2-7	-	CASVQGRFEQYF	TGTGCCAGCGTTCAGGGGCGATTCGAGCAGTACTTC
TRBV18	-	TRBJ2-2	TRBD1	CASSPFGQGNTGELFF	TGTGCCAGCTCACCATTCGGACAGGGGAACACCGGGGAGCTGTTTTTT
TRBV20-1	-	TRBJ2-5	-	CSPGDGETQYF	TGCAGTCCGGGGGATGGGGAGACCCAGTACTTC
TRBV18	many	TRBJ1-1	-	CASSQSGPNTEAFF	TGTGCCAGCTCACAGTCGGGGCCGAACACTGAAGCTTTCTTT
TRBV29-1	many	TRBJ1-2	-	CSARETNYGYTF	TGCAGCGCACGGGAGACTAACTATGGCTACACCTTC
TRBV16	many	TRBJ1-2	-	CASSTSTEGNGYTF	TGTGCCAGCAGCACCTCCACAGAAGGCAATGGCTACACCTTC
TRBV2	-	TRBJ2-3	-	CASSRYRAITDTQYF	TGTGCCAGCTCCCGGTACAGGGCCATTACAGATACGCAGTATTTT
TRBV2	few	TRBJ2-1	-	CASTSRQAVYNEQFF	TGTGCCAGCACCTCCCGACAGGCCGTTTACAATGAGCAGTTCTTC
TRBV6-2/TRBV6-3	few	TRBJ2-1	-	CASSYKAYNEQFF	TGTGCCAGCAGTTACAAGGCGTACAATGAGCAGTTCTTC
TRBV9	-	TRBJ1-1	-	CASRAPEPNTEAFF	TGTGCCAGCAGGGCACCGGAGCCGAACACTGAAGCTTTCTTT
TRBV7-8	-	TRBJ2-7	-	CASSLDQGSSYEQYF	TGTGCCAGCAGCTTAGATCAGGGGAGCTCCTACGAGCAGTACTTC
TRBV6-2/TRBV6-3	-	TRBJ1-5	TRBD1	CASSRGDSTQPQHF	TGTGCCAGCTCTCGGGGGGACAGCACGCAGCCCCAGCATTTT
TRBV6-1	few	TRBJ2-7	-	CASSASVLSYEQYF	TGTGCCAGCAGTGCGTCTGTATTATCCTACGAGCAGTACTTC
TRBV12-3/TRBV12-4	few	TRBJ1-2	-	CASSPGTALYGYTF	TGTGCCAGCAGTCCCGGGACGGCTCTTTATGGCTACACCTTC
TRBV6-5	many	TRBJ2-7	TRBD2	CASSSGLVYYEQYF	TGTGCCAGCAGTTCGGGACTAGTTTACTACGAGCAGTACTTC
TRBV6-2/TRBV6-3	few	TRBJ1-2	TRBD1	CASSNGQVRFGYTF	TGTGCCAGCAGCAATGGACAGGTCCGATTTGGCTACACCTTC
TRBV6-1	-	TRBJ1-4	-	CASSGPTNEKLFF	TGTGCCAGCAGTGGGCCAACTAATGAAAAACTGTTTTTT
TRBV28	-	TRBJ1-5	-	CAAGIGPFNQPQHF	TGTGCCGCAGGGATTGGACCTTTCAATCAGCCCCAGCATTTT
TRBV12-3/TRBV12-4	many	TRBJ2-6	-	CASVSGYSGANVLTF	TGTGCCAGCGTTTCGGGGTACTCTGGGGCCAACGTCCTGACTTTC